This passage covers 8 T cell receptor beta chains from one sample sequenced in a study of human T cells and chemical hapten exposure. The time point here: patch test 1, 2 weeks after DPC sensitization. The sample's treatment: therapeutic diphenylcyclopropenone sensitization with weekly scalp DPC. TCRdb re-called the RACE reads through MiXCR, storing one row per CDR3 protein. The sample has tens of thousands of distinct CDR3 sequences; around 30% are singletons. Specimen: whole blood, collected in connection with sensitization to the hapten diphenylcyclopropenone (DPC). Receptors originate from a middle-aged man with alopecia areata. Some clones in this sample may be carry-over from other donors' samples.

V is TRBV7-9 and J is TRBJ1-4; D not resolved. Germline V lookup: CDR1 SEHNR, CDR2 FQNEAQ (reference sequence). With 5 bases removed from V and 0 bases from J, the gap between germline ends came to 19 bases. This CDR3 is built from 18 residues. This chain's CDR3 is CASSPSRGVGTTNEKLFF. CDR3 sequence (DNA): TGTGCCAGCAGCCCCTCTCGAGGCGTTGGGACAACTAATGAAAAACTGTTTTTT.

The chain uses TRBV12-3 or TRBV12-4 and TRBJ2-1; 8 nucleotides align to TRBD2. This CDR3 has 14 residues. Trimming at V came to 2 bases and at J to 4 bases, leaving 1 base not matched to a gene. The DNA for the CDR3 is TGTGCCAGCAGTTTAACTAGCGGTTACAATGAGCAGTTCTTC. This translates into CASSLTSGYNEQFF.

V is TRBV6-5 and J is TRBJ2-7, with D possibly being TRBD1 or TRBD2 (5 bases each). Between the trimmed V and J ends, which lost 8 bases and 11 bases, there was a span of 16 bases. The CDR3 runs to 11 residues. In germline, CDR1 is MNHEY, CDR2 SVGAGI. The CDR3 reads CASGSRDAEYF. The DNA of the CDR3 is TGTGCCAGCGGGAGTAGGGACGCGGAGTACTTC.

The chain links TRBV5-1 to TRBJ2-1, with D possibly TRBD2 on 6 matching bases. The length of the CDR3 is 15 residues. Trimming took 4 bases from V and 3 from J, leaving 14 bases between them. Looked up from germline, CDR1 is SGHRS and CDR2 is YFSETQ. CDR3 sequence: CASSPGGIDYNEQFF. The DNA of the CDR3 is TGCGCCAGCAGCCCTGGGGGGATAGACTACAATGAGCAGTTCTTC. The full variable domain, in which reference TRBV5-1 and TRBJ2-1 provide the parts outside the CDR3, is KAGVTQTPRYLIKTRGQQVTLSCSPISGHRSVSWYQQTPGQGLQFLFEYFSETQRNKGNFPGRFSGRQFSNSRSEMNVSTLELGDSALYLCASSPGGIDYNEQFFGPGTRLTVL.

The chain has TRBV9 and TRBJ2-3; D unclear. The CDR3 consists of 14 residues. Between the trimmed V and J ends, which lost 5 bases and 1 base, there was a span of 11 bases. Germline CDR1 and CDR2: SGDLS and YYNGEE. DNA of the CDR3: TGTGCCAGCAGTGGGCTACTCGGCACAGATACGCAGTATTTT. Amino acids: CASSGLLGTDTQYF.

This clonotype was seen only a few times. The CDR3 is CASSVLEDEQYF. In DNA form, the CDR3 reads TGTGCCAGCAGTGTACTAGAGGACGAGCAGTACTTC. This rearrangement joins TRBV28 to TRBJ2-7; a weak D match, TRBD2 (5 bases). V was trimmed by 5 bases and J by 5 bases, leaving 10 bases between them. CDR3 size: 12 residues. Germline loops: CDR1 MDHEN, CDR2 SYDVKM.

The chain's CDR3 is CASSQVGGTGIYEQYF. Written as DNA, the CDR3 is TGCGCCAGCAGCCAAGTTGGGGGGACAGGGATCTACGAGCAGTACTTC. The chain has TRBV4-1 and TRBJ2-7; 9 positions agree with TRBD1. V gave up 1 base and J gave up 3 bases; unmatched junction bases: 7. Germline CDR1 is MGHRA and CDR2 is YSYEKL. This CDR3 has 16 amino acids.

This clonotype has just a few counts. The rearrangement uses TRBV20-1 and TRBJ2-1, with a possible D match to TRBD2 (6 bases). Trimming took off 0 bases at V and 1 base at J, with 13 bases between the two ends. The CDR3 contains 16 residues. Germline V gives CDR1 DFQATT, CDR2 SNEGSKA (reference sequence). The CDR3 coding sequence is TGCAGTGCTAGAGAGGCGGGCGCGGGATCCTACAATGAGCAGTTCTTC. Protein product: CSAREAGAGSYNEQFF.